The 22 T cell receptor beta chains given below trace back to one sample, sequenced in a study of T cell repertoires in cytomegalovirus infection. Their cognate antigens are unknown. In TCRdb, the reads were re-called with MiXCR into one record per CDR3 protein. Here the sample spans some 940,000 distinct CDR3 sequences, about a third being singletons. The sample was cultured CD8+ T cells from PBMCs, taken from culture after CMV antigen stimulation. The receptors shown here come from a human donor in good health (CMV status not recorded). Some clones in this sample may be carry-over from other donors' samples.

This sequence joins TRBV7-6 and TRBJ1-4; D is unresolved. V was trimmed by 5 bases and J by 8 bases, leaving 21 bases between them. CDR1 and CDR2 (germline): SGHVS, FNYEAQ. This CDR3 region has 16 residues. CDR3 region: CASSTGQGRVFEKLFF. DNA of the CDR3: TGTGCCAGCAGCACCGGTCAAGGGCGAGTATTCGAAAAACTGTTTTTT. Complete variable domain (other parts from reference TRBV7-6 and TRBJ1-4): GAGVSQSPRYKVTKRGQDVALRCDPISGHVSLYWYRQALGQGPEFLTYFNYEAQQDKSGLPNDRFSAERPEGSISTLTIQRTEQRDSAMYRCASSTGQGRVFEKLFFGSGTQLSVL.

The table lists this clonotype with many counts. CDR3 in amino acids: CASSLEDSSTDTQYF. The CDR3 coding sequence is TGTGCCAGCAGCCTAGAAGACAGTAGCACAGATACGCAGTATTTT. The V and J genes are TRBV7-8 and TRBJ2-3; the D gene is possibly TRBD1 (5 bases). V shed 5 bases and J shed 0 bases, with 12 bases lying between them. The CDR3 runs to 15 residues. Germline CDR1 SGHVS, CDR2 FQNEAQ.

In this sample, this clonotype turned up a few times. V gene TRBV7-9 combines with J gene TRBJ2-5, with 8 bases that match TRBD2. The CDR3 runs 14 residues. The V gene end was trimmed by 7 bases and the J gene end by 3 bases; junction bases not matched to a gene: 7. Germline values: CDR1 SEHNR, CDR2 FQNEAQ (reference sequence). The CDR3 DNA is TGTGCCAGCAACCCCGGGGGGGTTGAAGAGACCCAGTACTTC. Residues: CASNPGGVEETQYF. The full variable domain, its missing parts supplied by reference TRBV7-9 and TRBJ2-5, is DTGVSQNPRHKITKRGQNVTFRCDPISEHNRLYWYRQTLGQGPEFLTYFQNEAQLEKSRLLSDRFSAERPKGSFSTLEIQRTEQGDSAMYLCASNPGGVEETQYFGPGTRLLVL.

This clonotype has a count of ten or more. V usage is TRBV7-9 and J usage is TRBJ2-5; 14 positions agree with TRBD2. Germline trimming cut 4 bases from V and 3 bases from J; bases unmatched to any gene: 7. The CDR3 consists of 17 residues. The germline gives CDR1 SEHNR, CDR2 FQNEAQ (reference sequence). In DNA form, the CDR3 reads TGTGCCAGCAGCTCGGGACTAGCGGGGGTGACAGAAGAGACCCAGTACTTC. Protein: CASSSGLAGVTEETQYF.

This clonotype was observed at least ten times. This chain uses TRBV7-8 with TRBJ2-2, with 10 bases aligning to TRBD1. With 2 bases clipped from V and 0 bases from J, the junction kept 6 bases outside the gene matches. The CDR3 is 18 residues long. Germline V gene data show CDR1 as SGHVS and CDR2 as FQNEAQ. CDR3 bases: TGTGCCAGCAGCTTACCTCGACAGGGGGCCTCGAACACCGGGGAGCTGTTTTTT. Residues: CASSLPRQGASNTGELFF.

Only a few counts were recorded for this clonotype. This sequence joins TRBV6-4 and TRBJ2-2, with D tentatively TRBD2 (6 bases). CDR1 MRHNA and CDR2 SNTAGT come from the germline V gene. CDR3 size: 15 residues. The V end was cut by 3 bases, the J end by 5 bases, with 13 bases between. DNA of the CDR3: TGTGCCAGCAGTGAAGCAGGACGGGGGACCGGGGAGCTGTTTTTT. This codes for CASSEAGRGTGELFF.

With regard to this clonotype: It may be a read error: a sequence one base away is much more abundant. It is unclear where the CDR3 begins or ends on the DNA, so no DNA is shown, and the CDR3 is as TCRdb lists it. V usage is TRBV7-6 and J usage is TRBJ1-1; TRBD1 is the table's D call, not checked against the DNA. Looked up from germline, CDR1 is SGHVS and CDR2 is FNYEAQ. The CDR3 has 20 residues if both end residues are counted. This chain's CDR3 is CASSLAVGTGTLLRDTEASF.

This clonotype was counted between two and nine times. The rearrangement links TRBV7-9 to TRBJ1-1; D gene unclear. From germline, CDR1 is SEHNR and CDR2 FQNEAQ (reference sequence). The CDR3 sequence is 13 residues long. Trimming cost V 5 bases and J 4 bases, with 11 bases left between them. CDR3 bases: TGTGCCAGCAGCCCCAACATGGGCACTGAAGCTTTCTTT. Residues: CASSPNMGTEAFF.

This clonotype came up a few times. The chain has TRBV6-5 and TRBJ1-5, with TRBD1 matching 9 bases. The V and J ends lost 6 bases and 0 bases, in that order; junction bases with no gene match: 12. CDR3 length: 18 residues. Germline values: CDR1 MNHEY, CDR2 SVGAGI. Written as DNA, the CDR3 is TGTGCCAGCAGGCCCGGACAGGGGACCACCTATAGCAATCAGCCCCAGCATTTT. This sequence encodes CASRPGQGTTYSNQPQHF.

This chain connects TRBV5-4 to TRBJ1-1, with a weak D call TRBD1 (5 bases). Germline CDR1 SGHNT, CDR2 YYREEE (reference sequence). V gave up 6 bases and J gave up 1 base, with 13 bases separating them. The CDR3 length is 14 residues. The CDR3 DNA reads as TGTGCCAGCAAAGGGGTCGACTCGAACACTGAAGCTTTCTTT. The encoded protein is CASKGVDSNTEAFF.

This clonotype was counted between two and nine times. The chain joins TRBV7-6 to TRBJ2-3; 11 nucleotides match TRBD2. V lost 2 bases, J lost 0 bases, and 4 bases stayed unmatched. Germline loops: CDR1 SGHVS, CDR2 FNYEAQ. The CDR3 length is 17 residues. This CDR3 reads CASSLPLAGGSTDTQYF. CDR3 nucleotide sequence: TGTGCCAGCAGCTTACCATTAGCGGGGGGGAGCACAGATACGCAGTATTTT. Based on the CDR3 plus reference TRBV7-6 and TRBJ2-3, the full variable domain is GAGVSQSPRYKVTKRGQDVALRCDPISGHVSLYWYRQALGQGPEFLTYFNYEAQQDKSGLPNDRFSAERPEGSISTLTIQRTEQRDSAMYRCASSLPLAGGSTDTQYFGPGTRLTVL.

As for this clonotype: The conserved closing phenylalanine or tryptophan is absent in this CDR3, likely reflecting a read error. The chain links TRBV19 to TRBJ1-2; D is possibly TRBD1 (5 bases). Trimming cost V 5 bases and J 2 bases, with 21 bases left between them. The germline CDR1 and CDR2 sequences are LNHDA and SQIVND (reference sequence). The CDR3 extends over 17 amino acids. CDR3 DNA: TGTGCCAGTAGTCCCTCCCCATGGGACCGAGTAAACTATGGCTACACCTCC. It yields the protein CASSPSPWDRVNYGYTS.

The rearrangement joins TRBV9 to TRBJ2-3, with TRBD2 identical over 8 bases. CDR1 is SGDLS, CDR2 YYNGEE, per germline. The CDR3 is 15 amino acids. Trimming cost V 0 bases and J 4 bases; bases outside gene matches: 4. CDR3 coding DNA: TGTGCCAGCAGCGTAGGGGGACTAGTGGCAGATACGCAGTATTTT. Residues: CASSVGGLVADTQYF.

Ten or more counts support this clonotype. This sequence joins TRBV12-3 or TRBV12-4 and TRBJ1-5; maybe TRBD1 (5 bases). Trimming pared 7 bases from V and 3 bases from J, leaving 13 bases between. This CDR3 contains 14 residues. Here the CDR3 DNA reads TGTGCCAGCACCTCCGCGGGACTCAATCAGCCCCAGCATTTT. Residues: CASTSAGLNQPQHF.

The chain carries TRBV19 and TRBJ2-1, with D hard to call. Germline assignment: CDR1 LNHDA and CDR2 SQIVND (reference sequence). The V end lost 7 bases, the J end lost 8 bases, and 9 bases lay between the germline ends. The CDR3 runs 11 residues. The CDR3 nucleotides read TGTGCCAGTAAGGACCTAGATGAGCAGTTCTTC. Its translation is CASKDLDEQFF. The full variable domain, rest sourced from reference TRBV19 and TRBJ2-1, is DGGITQSPKYLFRKEGQNVTLSCEQNLNHDAMYWYRQDPGQGLRLIYYSQIVNDFQKGDIAEGYSVSREKKESFPLTVTSAQKNPTAFYLCASKDLDEQFFGPGTRLTVL.

The rearrangement uses TRBV6-2 or TRBV6-3 and TRBJ2-7; the D is unclear. Germline lookup yields CDR1 MNHEY and CDR2 SVGEGT. The CDR3 sequence is 12 residues long. CDR3: CASSDEPHEQHV. CDR3 sequence (DNA): TGTGCCAGCAGTGACGAGCCCCACGAGCAGCACGTC.

V is TRBV20-1 and J is TRBJ2-1; TRBD2 agrees at 9 bases. The CDR3 has 13 amino acids. The V gene's germline CDR1 is DFQATT and CDR2 SNEGSKA (reference sequence). Trimming removed 3 bases from V and 8 bases from J; junction bases left unmatched: 5. CDR3 DNA sequence: TGCAGTGCTAGTGGCGGGGGGGCTTATGAGCAGTTCTTC. It is translated as CSASGGGAYEQFF.

This clonotype was counted many times. In nucleotides, the CDR3 is TGTGCCAGCAGCCCCGGACAGGGTGGTTACTTC. Translation: CASSPGQGGYF. V usage is TRBV7-2 and J usage is TRBJ2-5; 8 bases agree with TRBD1. V lost 5 bases and J lost 14; bases outside the gene matches: 7. Germline V lookup: CDR1 SGHTA, CDR2 FQGNSA. This CDR3 has 11 amino acids. The full variable domain, completed using reference TRBV7-2 and TRBJ2-5, is GAGVSQSPSNKVTEKGKDVELRCDPISGHTALYWYRQSLGQGLEFLIYFQGNSAPDKSGLPSDRFSAERTGGSVSTLTIQRTQQEDSAVYLCASSPGQGGYFGPGTRLLVL.

The chain combines TRBV10-3 with TRBJ1-1; D is perhaps TRBD1 (5 bases). CDR1 and CDR2 from the germline V gene are ENHRY and SYGVKD. The CDR3 is 13 amino acids. V lost 2 bases and J 8 bases, leaving 12 bases between the germline ends. In nucleotides, the CDR3 is TGTGCCATCAGTGAGGTGGCGGGACTGGAAGCTTTCTTT. Residues: CAISEVAGLEAFF.

A few counts support this clonotype. The rearrangement joins TRBV15 to TRBJ1-5, with no clear D. V lost 0 bases and J lost 5, with 11 bases in between. CDR1 is LNHNV, CDR2 YYDKDF, per germline (reference sequence). The CDR3 covers 15 residues. The CDR3 sequence is CATSRDLGSHQPQHF. CDR3 sequence (DNA): TGTGCCACCAGCAGAGATCTGGGCAGCCATCAGCCCCAGCATTTT.

CDR3 residues: CASSLTSWETQYF. The CDR3 region has the DNA TGTGCCAGCAGTTTAACTAGCTGGGAGACCCAGTACTTC. The chain joins TRBV27 to TRBJ2-5; tentatively, D is TRBD2 (6 bases). CDR3 size: 13 residues. The germline V gene encodes CDR1 MNHEY and CDR2 SMNVEV (reference sequence). The ends were cut back, 2 bases at V and 5 bases at J, with 9 bases in the middle.

This chain uses TRBV4-1 with TRBJ2-1; 10 bases line up with TRBD1. CDR1 and CDR2 from the germline V gene are MGHRA and YSYEKL. This CDR3 contains 16 residues. V dropped 3 bases and J dropped 5; count of bases not matched to a gene: 7. This CDR3 reads CASSHTPGQGNNEQFF. In DNA, the CDR3 is TGCGCCAGCAGCCACACTCCGGGACAGGGGAACAATGAGCAGTTCTTC.